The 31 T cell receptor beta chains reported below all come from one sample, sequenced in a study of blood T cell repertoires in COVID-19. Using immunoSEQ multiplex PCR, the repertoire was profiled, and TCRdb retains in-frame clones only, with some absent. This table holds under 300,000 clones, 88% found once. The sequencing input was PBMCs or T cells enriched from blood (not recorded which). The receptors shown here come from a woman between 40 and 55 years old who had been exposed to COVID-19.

In DNA, the CDR3 is TGTGCCAGCAGTTCCGACGGACTTTGGGGCAATCAGCCCCAGCATTTT. This sequence encodes CASSSDGLWGNQPQHF. This rearrangement joins TRBV7-9 to TRBJ1-5, with unresolved D. The CDR3 length is 16 residues. Germline V gene sequence: CDR1 SEHNR, CDR2 FQNEAQ (reference sequence). Trimming left V 6 bases short and J 2 bases short, with 17 bases between.

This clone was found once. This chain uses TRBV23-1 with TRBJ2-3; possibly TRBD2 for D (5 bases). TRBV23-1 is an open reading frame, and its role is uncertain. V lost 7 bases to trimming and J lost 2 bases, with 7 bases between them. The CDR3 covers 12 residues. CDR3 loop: CASNGVTDTQYF. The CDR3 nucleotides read TGCGCCAGCAACGGGGTCACAGATACGCAGTATTTT.

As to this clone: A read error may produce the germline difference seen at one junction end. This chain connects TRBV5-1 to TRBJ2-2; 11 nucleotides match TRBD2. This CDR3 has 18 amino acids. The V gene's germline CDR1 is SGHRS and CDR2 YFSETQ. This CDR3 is CASSLLPSGGRVSGELFF. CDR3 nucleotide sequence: TGTGCCAGCAGCTTGCTCCCTAGCGGGGGGAGAGTCAGCGGGGAGCTGTTTTTT. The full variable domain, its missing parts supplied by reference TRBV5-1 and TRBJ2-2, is KAGVTQTPRYLIKTRGQQVTLSCSPISGHRSVSWYQQTPGQGLQFLFEYFSETQRNKGNFPGRFSGRQFSNSRSEMNVSTLELGDSALYLCASSLLPSGGRVSGELFFGEGSRLTVL.

CDR3 region: CASSLRGDETQYF. CDR3 nucleotide sequence: TGTGCCAGCAGTTTGCGGGGGGACGAGACCCAGTACTTC. The chain employs TRBV12-3 or TRBV12-4 and TRBJ2-5; the match to TRBD2 covers 8 bases. The CDR3 consists of 13 residues. Trimming cost V 3 bases and J 5 bases; bases outside gene matches: 2.

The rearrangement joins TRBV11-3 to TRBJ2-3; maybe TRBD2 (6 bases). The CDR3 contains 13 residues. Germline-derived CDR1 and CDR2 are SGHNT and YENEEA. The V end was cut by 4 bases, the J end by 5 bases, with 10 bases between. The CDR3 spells CASSSMGGDTQYF. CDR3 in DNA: TGTGCCAGCAGCTCAATGGGGGGAGATACGCAGTATTTT.

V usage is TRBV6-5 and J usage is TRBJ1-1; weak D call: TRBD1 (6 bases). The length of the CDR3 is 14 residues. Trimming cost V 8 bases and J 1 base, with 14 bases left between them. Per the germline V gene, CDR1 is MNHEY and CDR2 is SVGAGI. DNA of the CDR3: TGTGCCAGCTATGTGGGGGCTCCGAACACTGAAGCTTTCTTT. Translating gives CASYVGAPNTEAFF.

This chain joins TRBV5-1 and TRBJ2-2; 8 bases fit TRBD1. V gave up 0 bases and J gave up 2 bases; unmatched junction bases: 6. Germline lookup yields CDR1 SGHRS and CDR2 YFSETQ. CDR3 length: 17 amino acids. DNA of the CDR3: TGCGCCAGCAGCTTGGGCCCGACAGGGGCAAACACCGGGGAGCTGTTTTTT. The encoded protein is CASSLGPTGANTGELFF.

The CDR3: CASSLAAGSNNSPLHF. CDR3 bases: TGTGCCAGCAGCTTGGCCGCAGGGTCTAATAATTCACCCCTCCACTTT. This sequence joins TRBV5-6 and TRBJ1-6; weak D call: TRBD1 (5 bases). The CDR3 is 16 residues long. The ends were cut back, 0 bases at V and 5 bases at J, with 12 bases in the middle. Germline CDR1 SGHDT, CDR2 YYEEEE.

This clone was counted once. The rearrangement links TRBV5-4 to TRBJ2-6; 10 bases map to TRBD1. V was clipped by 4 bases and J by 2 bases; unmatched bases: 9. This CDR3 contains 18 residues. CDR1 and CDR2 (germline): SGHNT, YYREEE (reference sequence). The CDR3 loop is CASSHPGQGKTGANVLTF. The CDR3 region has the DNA TGTGCCAGCAGCCATCCGGGACAGGGGAAGACTGGGGCCAACGTCCTGACTTTC.

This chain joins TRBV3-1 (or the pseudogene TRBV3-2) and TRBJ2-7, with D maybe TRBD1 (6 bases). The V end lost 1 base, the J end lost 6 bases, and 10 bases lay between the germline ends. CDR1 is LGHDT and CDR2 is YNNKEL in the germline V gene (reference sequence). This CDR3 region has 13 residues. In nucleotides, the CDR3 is TGTGCCAGCAGCCAAGGCTCACAGGGCGAGCAGTACTTC. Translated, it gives CASSQGSQGEQYF.

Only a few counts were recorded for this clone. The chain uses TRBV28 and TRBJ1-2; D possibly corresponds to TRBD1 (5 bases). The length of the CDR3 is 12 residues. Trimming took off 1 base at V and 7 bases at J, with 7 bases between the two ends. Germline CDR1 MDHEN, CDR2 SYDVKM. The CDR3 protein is CASSLSRVGYTF. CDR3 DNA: TGTGCCAGCAGTTTATCCAGGGTTGGCTACACCTTC.

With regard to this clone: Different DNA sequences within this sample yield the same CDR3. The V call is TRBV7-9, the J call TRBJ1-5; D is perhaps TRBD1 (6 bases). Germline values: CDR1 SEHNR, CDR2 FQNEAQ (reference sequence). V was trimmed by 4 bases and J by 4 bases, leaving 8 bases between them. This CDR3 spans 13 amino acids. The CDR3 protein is CASSSTGNQPQHF. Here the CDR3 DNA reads TGTGCCAGCAGCTCAACAGGGAATCAGCCCCAGCATTTT.

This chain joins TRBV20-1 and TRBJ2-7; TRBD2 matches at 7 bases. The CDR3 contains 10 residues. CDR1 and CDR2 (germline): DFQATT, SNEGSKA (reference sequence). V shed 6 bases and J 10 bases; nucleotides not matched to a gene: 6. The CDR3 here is CSAQLGLQYF. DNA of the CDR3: TGCAGTGCGCAGCTGGGACTACAGTACTTC.

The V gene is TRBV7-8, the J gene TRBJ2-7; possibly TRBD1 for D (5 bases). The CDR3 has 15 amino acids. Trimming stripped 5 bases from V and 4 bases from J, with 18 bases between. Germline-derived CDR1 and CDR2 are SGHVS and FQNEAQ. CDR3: CASSPPQGLWYEQYF. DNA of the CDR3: TGTGCCAGCAGCCCGCCCCAGGGTCTTTGGTACGAGCAGTACTTC.

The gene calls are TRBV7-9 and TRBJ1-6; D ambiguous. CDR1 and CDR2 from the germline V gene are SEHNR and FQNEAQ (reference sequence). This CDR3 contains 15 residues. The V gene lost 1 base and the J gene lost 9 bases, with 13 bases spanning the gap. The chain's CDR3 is CASSLGAPRFSPLHF. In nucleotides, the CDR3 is TGTGCCAGCAGCTTAGGGGCACCCAGGTTTTCACCCCTCCACTTT.

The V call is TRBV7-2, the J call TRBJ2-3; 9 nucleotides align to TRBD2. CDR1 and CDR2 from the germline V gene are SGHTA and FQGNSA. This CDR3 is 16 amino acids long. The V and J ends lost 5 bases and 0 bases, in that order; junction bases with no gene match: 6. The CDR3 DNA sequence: TGTGCCAGCAGCACCCGGACTAGCGTGAGCACAGATACGCAGTATTTT. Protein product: CASSTRTSVSTDTQYF. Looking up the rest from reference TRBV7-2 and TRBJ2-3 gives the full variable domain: GAGVSQSPSNKVTEKGKDVELRCDPISGHTALYWYRQSLGQGLEFLIYFQGNSAPDKSGLPSDRFSAERTGGSVSTLTIQRTQQEDSAVYLCASSTRTSVSTDTQYFGPGTRLTVL.

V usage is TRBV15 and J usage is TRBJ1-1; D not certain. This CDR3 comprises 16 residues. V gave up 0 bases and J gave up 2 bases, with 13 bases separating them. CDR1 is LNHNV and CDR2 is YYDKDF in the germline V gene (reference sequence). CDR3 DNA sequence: TGTGCCACCAGCAGAGATAGGGCGGGGAGCAACACTGAAGCTTTCTTT. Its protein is CATSRDRAGSNTEAFF.

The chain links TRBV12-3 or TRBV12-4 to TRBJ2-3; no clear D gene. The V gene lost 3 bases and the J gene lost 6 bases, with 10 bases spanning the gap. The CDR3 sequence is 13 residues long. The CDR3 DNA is TGTGCCAGCAGTTTCGTCGGTCCGGATACGCAGTATTTT. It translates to CASSFVGPDTQYF.

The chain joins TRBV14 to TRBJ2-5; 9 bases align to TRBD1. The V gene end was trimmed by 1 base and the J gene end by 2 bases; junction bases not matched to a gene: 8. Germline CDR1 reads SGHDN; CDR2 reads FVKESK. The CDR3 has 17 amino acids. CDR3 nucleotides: TGTGCCAGCAGCCAAGGGGTTGGGACAGGGTTGCAAGAGACCCAGTACTTC. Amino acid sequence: CASSQGVGTGLQETQYF.

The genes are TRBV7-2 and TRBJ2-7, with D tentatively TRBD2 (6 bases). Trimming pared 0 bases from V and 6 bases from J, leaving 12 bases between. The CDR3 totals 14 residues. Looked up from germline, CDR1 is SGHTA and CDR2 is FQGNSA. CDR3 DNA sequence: TGTGCCAGCAGCTTAGCCGGAGGGGTCGGCGAGCAGTACTTC. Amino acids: CASSLAGGVGEQYF.

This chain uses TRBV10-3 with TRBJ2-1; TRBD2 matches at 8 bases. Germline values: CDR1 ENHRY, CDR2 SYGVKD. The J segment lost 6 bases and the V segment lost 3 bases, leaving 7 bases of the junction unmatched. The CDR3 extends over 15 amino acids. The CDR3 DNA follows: TGTGCCATCAGTGACGGGACTAGAGGGGTCAATGAGCAGTTCTTC. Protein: CAISDGTRGVNEQFF.

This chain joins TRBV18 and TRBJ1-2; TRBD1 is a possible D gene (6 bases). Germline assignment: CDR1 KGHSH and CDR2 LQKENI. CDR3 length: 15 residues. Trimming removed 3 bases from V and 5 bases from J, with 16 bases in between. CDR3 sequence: CASSPREKGVYGYTF. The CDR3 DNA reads TGTGCCAGCTCACCCCGGGAAAAGGGGGTTTATGGCTACACCTTC.

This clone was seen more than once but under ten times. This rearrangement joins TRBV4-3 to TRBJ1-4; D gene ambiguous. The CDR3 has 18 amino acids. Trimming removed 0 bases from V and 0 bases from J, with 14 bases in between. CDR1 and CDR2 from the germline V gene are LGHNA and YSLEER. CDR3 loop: CASSQDQLRMATNEKLFF. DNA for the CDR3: TGCGCCAGCAGCCAAGATCAACTCAGGATGGCAACTAATGAAAAACTGTTTTTT.

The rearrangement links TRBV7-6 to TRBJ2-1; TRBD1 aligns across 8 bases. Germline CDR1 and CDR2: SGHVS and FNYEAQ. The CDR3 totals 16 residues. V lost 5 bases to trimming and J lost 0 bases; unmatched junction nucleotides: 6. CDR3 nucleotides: TGTGCCAGCAGCCCGAAGACAGGGGCCTCCTACAATGAGCAGTTCTTC. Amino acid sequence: CASSPKTGASYNEQFF.

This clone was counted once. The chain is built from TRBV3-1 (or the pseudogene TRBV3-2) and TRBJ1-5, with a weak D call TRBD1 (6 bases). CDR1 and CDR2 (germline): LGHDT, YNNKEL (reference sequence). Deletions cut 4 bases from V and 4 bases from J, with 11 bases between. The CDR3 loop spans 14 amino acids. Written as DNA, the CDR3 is TGTGCCAGCAGCCCCGGGACAAGTAATCAGCCCCAGCATTTT. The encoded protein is CASSPGTSNQPQHF.

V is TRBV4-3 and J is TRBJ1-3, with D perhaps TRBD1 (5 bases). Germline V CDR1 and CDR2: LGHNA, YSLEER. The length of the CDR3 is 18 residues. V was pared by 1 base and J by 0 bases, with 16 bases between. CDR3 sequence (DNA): TGCGCCAGCAGCCAAGTCGCGGTCGGGGGGGGCTCTGGAAACACCATATATTTT. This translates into CASSQVAVGGGSGNTIYF.

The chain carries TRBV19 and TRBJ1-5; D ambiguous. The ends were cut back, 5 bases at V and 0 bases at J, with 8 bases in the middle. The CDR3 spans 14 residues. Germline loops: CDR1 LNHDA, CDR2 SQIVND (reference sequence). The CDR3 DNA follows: TGTGCCAGTAGTGTTTCCGGTAGCAATCAGCCCCAGCATTTT. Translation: CASSVSGSNQPQHF.

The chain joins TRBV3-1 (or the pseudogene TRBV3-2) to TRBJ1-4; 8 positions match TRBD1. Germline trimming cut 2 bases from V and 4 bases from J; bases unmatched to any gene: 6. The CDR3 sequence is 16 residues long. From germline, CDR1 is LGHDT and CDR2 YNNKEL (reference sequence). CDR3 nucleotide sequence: TGTGCCAGCAGCCAATCTGAACAGGGGGGTAATGAAAAACTGTTTTTT. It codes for CASSQSEQGGNEKLFF.

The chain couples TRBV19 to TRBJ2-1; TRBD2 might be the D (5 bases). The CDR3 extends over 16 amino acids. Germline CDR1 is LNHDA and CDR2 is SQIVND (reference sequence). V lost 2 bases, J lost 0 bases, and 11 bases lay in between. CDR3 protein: CASSIKAGRSYNEQFF. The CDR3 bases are TGTGCCAGTAGTATAAAGGCGGGCCGCTCCTACAATGAGCAGTTCTTC.

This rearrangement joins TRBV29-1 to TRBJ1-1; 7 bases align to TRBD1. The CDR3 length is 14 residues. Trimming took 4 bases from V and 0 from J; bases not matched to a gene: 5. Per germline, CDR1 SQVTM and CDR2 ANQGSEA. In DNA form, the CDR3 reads TGCAGCGTTGCCAGAACAGGGGTGAACACTGAAGCTTTCTTT. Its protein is CSVARTGVNTEAFF.

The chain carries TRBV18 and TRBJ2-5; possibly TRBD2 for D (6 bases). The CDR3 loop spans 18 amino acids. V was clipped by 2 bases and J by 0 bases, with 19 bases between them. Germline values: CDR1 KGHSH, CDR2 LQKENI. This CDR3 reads CASSPVAGGTINQETQYF. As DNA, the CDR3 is TGTGCCAGCTCACCAGTAGCTGGGGGGACGATAAACCAAGAGACCCAGTACTTC.